Listed below are T cell receptor beta chains from one sample, sequenced in a study of cytomegalovirus exposure and HLA in healthy donors. TCRdb keeps only in-frame clones here, not all; method: immunoSEQ multiplex PCR. The sample includes roughly 76,000 clones, 94% of them seen just once. Material for sequencing was PBMCs. These receptors were obtained from a man aged 18 to 35 in good health and CMV-seropositive. CDR3s leave out the opening cysteine and the closing phenylalanine or tryptophan.

V	J	CDR3
TRBV19	TRBJ2-1	ASADRGSYNEQF
TRBV21-1	TRBJ2-2	ASSKELAGGPDTGELF
TRBV7-6	TRBJ1-4	ASSRQGATNEKLF
TRBV14	TRBJ2-3	ASSPRDSLTDTQY
TRBV6-5	TRBJ2-7	ASPGQGAREQY
TRBV2	TRBJ1-2	ASSENGGAGYT
TRBV18	TRBJ2-1	ASSPLTSGRWDEQF
TRBV27	TRBJ1-1	ASSWGDRGRGRTEAF
TRBV28	TRBJ2-3	ASTRGGTGGWDTQY
TRBV7-8	TRBJ2-7	ASSLRTSGSYEQY
TRBV6-5	TRBJ1-2	ASSLRGGYT
TRBV5-6	TRBJ1-2	ASTRVPNYGYT
TRBV7-9	TRBJ1-3	ASSSGTGGNTIY
TRBV7-9	TRBJ1-2	ASSLTRGGDYGYT
TRBV28	TRBJ1-1	ASSLREEAF
TRBV7-6	TRBJ2-7	ASSSLGGAESYEQY
TRBV9	TRBJ2-7	ASSLKLRTGPSYEQY
TRBV28	TRBJ1-2	ASSLSPRGYGYT
TRBV28	TRBJ2-7	ASTSGRVNEQY
TRBV14	TRBJ2-1	ASTQTSGRDNEQF
TRBV2	TRBJ2-4	ASSAKELGGRAKNIQY
TRBV7-6	TRBJ2-3	ASSRRGVSTDTQY
TRBV6-5	TRBJ2-4	ASSSGLAAKNIQY
TRBV11-3	TRBJ2-2	ASSFGTANTGELF
TRBV6-1	TRBJ2-5	ASSERGTQY
TRBV11-3	TRBJ2-7	ASSFPGVVDEQY
TRBV7-9	TRBJ2-3	ASSLGQGMSDTQY
TRBV12-5	TRBJ2-7	ASGLVLRGDYEQY
TRBV7-6	TRBJ2-7	ASSLEAGPAYEQY
TRBV5-1	TRBJ2-1	ASSLEGGTNNEQF
TRBV5-1	TRBJ2-7	ASTSRPYGVEEQY
TRBV7-6	TRBJ1-4	ASSLADRGLDDEKLF
TRBV6-4	TRBJ2-3	ATGGADTQY
TRBV19	TRBJ2-7	ASSTPFRAGGYEQY
TRBV28	TRBJ2-6	ASSLLPGTSTSGANVLT
TRBV19	TRBJ2-7	ASSISGTRGPYEQY
TRBV28	TRBJ1-1	ASSGGTGITEAF
TRBV19	TRBJ2-1	ASSIFSGSSNEQF
TRBV11-2	TRBJ1-2	ASSLGTGSNYGYT
TRBV7-9	TRBJ1-4	ASSPLDRVEPKLF
TRBV5-1	TRBJ2-1	ASSLGTAAGEQF
TRBV7-2	TRBJ1-3	ASSLQISGNTIY
TRBV29-1	TRBJ1-1	SVEAWTGRGTEAF
TRBV27	TRBJ2-2	ASSFGASANTGELF
TRBV15	TRBJ1-2	ATSREPGQGFGYT
TRBV5-1	TRBJ1-1	ASSPLSSTEAF
TRBV7-7	TRBJ2-5	ASSLKGPPPQGEETQY
TRBV6-5	TRBJ2-3	ASSYTAVDTQY
TRBV2	TRBJ2-1	ASRKAGEAYNEQF
TRBV6-4	TRBJ2-2	ASSAGTSGRALNTGELF
TRBV7-3	TRBJ2-2	ASSLQGNTGELF
TRBV2	TRBJ2-4	ASSVTDKNIQY
TRBV6-1	TRBJ1-2	ASSEAPGQGFDYGYT
TRBV11-2	TRBJ2-3	ASSLDPNRLAGGTDTQY